This passage covers 31 T cell receptor beta chains from one sample sequenced in a study of CD8+ T cells in alopecia areata. Extracted RNA was reverse transcribed, and the resulting cDNA served as sequencing template. Method: immunoSEQ multiplex PCR; TCRdb's copy keeps in-frame clones and lacks some. The profile shows 170,000 or so clones, roughly 50% of them singletons. Treatment specified: oral pan-JAK inhibitor, 5-10 mg twice daily. This specimen consisted of CD8+ T cells sorted from blood, obtained at week 24, from a patient treated with tofacitinib. The receptors originated from a human donor with alopecia areata.

This chain connects TRBV13 to TRBJ2-1; 8 bases agree with TRBD2. J lost 6 bases, V lost 5 bases, and 9 bases had no gene match. The CDR3 totals 15 residues. CDR1 PRHDT and CDR2 FYEKMQ come from the germline V gene (reference sequence). CDR3 sequence reads: CASSPSIGGANEQFF. DNA of the CDR3: TGTGCCAGCAGCCCTTCTATCGGGGGGGCCAATGAGCAGTTCTTC.

The rearrangement links TRBV29-1 to TRBJ1-1, with D possibly matching TRBD1 (5 bases). The V gene's germline CDR1 is SQVTM and CDR2 ANQGSEA. V lost 8 bases to trimming and J lost 3 bases, with 16 bases between them. The CDR3 sequence is 13 residues long. CDR3 region: CSPRDAGDTEAFF. The CDR3 bases are TGCAGCCCGCGGGACGCCGGGGACACTGAAGCTTTCTTT.

The chain has TRBV29-1 and TRBJ1-1, with D hard to call. The CDR3 runs to 10 residues. Germline V CDR1 and CDR2: SQVTM, ANQGSEA. Trimming pared 5 bases from V and 8 bases from J, leaving 9 bases between. The CDR3 DNA follows: TGCAGCGTTTTGGCCCCAGAAGCTTTCTTT. Residues: CSVLAPEAFF.

This clone was seen only a few times. The rearrangement joins TRBV11-2 to TRBJ2-2; the D gene is possibly TRBD2 (6 bases). The germline V gene has CDR1 SGHAT and CDR2 FQNNGV. CDR3 size: 12 residues. V dropped 4 bases and J dropped 6 bases, with 6 bases sitting between them. The CDR3 nucleotides are TGTGCCAGCAGCTCTAGCGCCGGGGAGCTGTTTTTT. Encoded protein: CASSSSAGELFF. The full variable domain, completed using reference TRBV11-2 and TRBJ2-2, is EAGVAQSPRYKIIEKRQSVAFWCNPISGHATLYWYQQILGQGPKLLIQFQNNGVVDDSQLPKDRFSAERLKGVDSTLKIQPAKLEDSAVYLCASSSSAGELFFGEGSRLTVL.

As concerns this clone: Other DNA variants within this sample encode the same CDR3. The V and J genes are TRBV5-1 and TRBJ1-1, with D unresolved. The CDR3 runs 13 residues. Trimming took 0 bases from V and 1 from J, leaving 4 bases between them. Germline loops: CDR1 SGHRS, CDR2 YFSETQ. CDR3 residues: CASSLGGNTEAFF. The CDR3 DNA follows: TGCGCCAGCAGCTTGGGGGGGAACACTGAAGCTTTCTTT. Full variable domain (missing parts from reference TRBV5-1 and TRBJ1-1): KAGVTQTPRYLIKTRGQQVTLSCSPISGHRSVSWYQQTPGQGLQFLFEYFSETQRNKGNFPGRFSGRQFSNSRSEMNVSTLELGDSALYLCASSLGGNTEAFFGQGTRLTVV.

This clone has more than one count but fewer than ten. The chain combines TRBV6-6 with TRBJ1-5; unclear D gene. The CDR3 length is 16 residues. Between the trimmed V and J ends, which lost 1 base and 0 bases, there was a span of 10 bases. Germline assignment: CDR1 MNHNY and CDR2 SVGAGI (reference sequence). The CDR3 coding sequence is TGTGCCAGCAGTTACTTGGCGGGCGTTAGCAATCAGCCCCAGCATTTT. Its protein is CASSYLAGVSNQPQHF.

The V gene is TRBV7-6, the J gene TRBJ1-1; tentative D call: TRBD1 (5 bases). Trimming pared 1 base from V and 6 bases from J, leaving 9 bases between. Germline CDR1 reads SGHVS; CDR2 reads FNYEAQ. The length of the CDR3 is 13 residues. The CDR3 is CASSLEGGAEAFF. The CDR3 DNA sequence: TGTGCCAGCAGCTTAGAAGGAGGGGCTGAAGCTTTCTTT.

V and J are TRBV9 and TRBJ2-3, with D tentatively TRBD1 or TRBD2 (5 bases each). This CDR3 comprises 14 residues. V lost 7 bases and J 9 bases, leaving 21 bases between the germline ends. Germline-derived CDR1 and CDR2 are SGDLS and YYNGEE. CDR3 protein: CASDPTGRGQTQYF. CDR3 nucleotides: TGTGCCAGCGACCCCACCGGACGGGGCCAGACGCAGTATTTT.

There are a few counts of this clone. The gene calls are TRBV5-4 and TRBJ2-3; 7 bases are a match to TRBD2. Germline lookup yields CDR1 SGHNT and CDR2 YYREEE (reference sequence). The V gene end was trimmed by 4 bases and the J gene end by 3 bases; junction bases not matched to a gene: 5. This CDR3 is 14 amino acids long. DNA for the CDR3: TGTGCCAGCAGCCAACTAGCGTCAACAGATACGCAGTATTTT. Its protein is CASSQLASTDTQYF.

This clone was seen only a few times. J is TRBJ2-1 and V is TRBV30; TRBD2 matches at 7 bases. With V trimmed by 2 bases and J by 3 bases, 4 bases remained unmatched. This CDR3 region has 14 residues. Per the germline V gene, CDR1 is GTSNPN and CDR2 is SVGIG (reference sequence). CDR3 in DNA: TGTGCCTGGAGTCGGGGCGGGGGCTACAATGAGCAGTTCTTC. Translating gives CAWSRGGGYNEQFF.

The V and J genes are TRBV29-1 and TRBJ1-2; D remains ambiguous. The CDR3 spans 11 residues. Germline CDR1 reads SQVTM; CDR2 reads ANQGSEA. Trimming left V 6 bases short and J 5 bases short, with 10 bases between. DNA for the CDR3: TGCAGCGTCCCGGGAGAGTATGGCTACACCTTC. This encodes CSVPGEYGYTF. Filled out from reference TRBV29-1 and TRBJ1-2, the complete variable domain reads SAVISQKPSRDICQRGTSLTIQCQVDSQVTMMFWYRQQPGQSLTLIATANQGSEATYESGFVIDKFPISRPNLTFSTLTVSNMSPEDSSIYLCSVPGEYGYTFGSGTRLTVV.

This clone has only a few counts. V and J are TRBV4-3 and TRBJ2-2; 7 bases align to TRBD2. The V gene's germline CDR1 is LGHNA and CDR2 YSLEER. The CDR3 contains 17 residues. V shed 0 bases, J shed 7 bases, and the junction held 11 bases outside the gene matches. CDR3 bases: TGCGCCAGCAGCCAAGATGGCGGGAGTGTAGTCGTCGGGGAGCTGTTTTTT. It specifies CASSQDGGSVVVGELFF.

The rearrangement uses TRBV27 and TRBJ2-1, with TRBD1 as a possible D gene (5 bases). This CDR3 spans 12 amino acids. Germline CDR1 MNHEY, CDR2 SMNVEV (reference sequence). The V and J ends lost 6 bases and 9 bases respectively, with 12 bases between them. DNA for the CDR3: TGTGCCAGCAGCGGTGGGGCTGGTGAGCAGTTCTTC. It is translated as CASSGGAGEQFF.

Regarding this clone: Other nucleotide sequences in the sample specify the same CDR3. This chain links TRBV5-6 with TRBJ1-1; unclear D gene. CDR1 is SGHDT, CDR2 YYEEEE, per germline. The V end lost 5 bases, the J end lost 1 base, and 6 bases lay between the germline ends. This CDR3 region has 12 residues. CDR3 amino acids: CASSPGNTEAFF. CDR3 DNA: TGTGCCAGCAGTCCGGGGAACACTGAAGCTTTCTTT.

V gene TRBV2 combines with J gene TRBJ1-1; D gene uncertain. Per the germline V gene, CDR1 is SNHLY and CDR2 is FYNNEI. The CDR3 loop spans 13 amino acids. V lost 0 bases to trimming and J lost 8 bases, with 10 bases between them. The CDR3 nucleotides read TGTGCCAGCAGTGAAGCGCCCAAGCCCGAAGCTTTCTTT. Translated: CASSEAPKPEAFF. Variable domain in full (rest from reference TRBV2 and TRBJ1-1): EPEVTQTPSHQVTQMGQEVILRCVPISNHLYFYWYRQILGQKVEFLVSFYNNEISEKSEIFDDQFSVERPDGSNFTLKIRSTKLEDSAMYFCASSEAPKPEAFFGQGTRLTVV.

This clone was found a few times. This chain links TRBV5-6 with TRBJ2-2; TRBD1 agrees at 7 bases. Germline-derived CDR1 and CDR2 are SGHDT and YYEEEE. V gave up 4 bases and J gave up 5 bases; unmatched junction bases: 2. The CDR3 sequence is 13 residues long. The CDR3 sequence: CASSPTGTGELFF. In nucleotides, the CDR3 is TGTGCCAGCAGCCCGACAGGGACCGGGGAGCTGTTTTTT.

This clone was seen a few times. This chain connects TRBV6-5 to TRBJ2-5; no clear D gene. This CDR3 contains 14 residues. V dropped 2 bases and J dropped 0 bases, with 7 bases sitting between them. CDR1 MNHEY and CDR2 SVGAGI come from the germline V gene. The CDR3 region is CASSYREYQETQYF. The CDR3 DNA is TGTGCCAGCAGTTACAGAGAGTACCAAGAGACCCAGTACTTC.

J is TRBJ2-7 and V is TRBV5-4; D is perhaps TRBD1 or TRBD2 (5 bases each). V lost 1 base to trimming and J lost 0 bases, with 8 bases between them. CDR1 and CDR2 from the germline V gene are SGHNT and YYREEE (reference sequence). The CDR3 is 14 residues long. This CDR3 is CASSLRGTSYEQYF. DNA for the CDR3: TGTGCCAGCAGCTTGCGAGGGACCTCCTACGAGCAGTACTTC.

Relative to its sample, this clone is medium-sized. The V gene is TRBV7-2, the J gene TRBJ1-5; D is unclear. Germline CDR1 and CDR2: SGHTA and FQGNSA. The V end was cut by 8 bases, the J end by 5 bases, with 16 bases between. The CDR3 runs 14 residues. CDR3: CASQEWADDQPQHF. The CDR3 DNA sequence: TGTGCCAGCCAAGAGTGGGCAGATGATCAGCCCCAGCATTTT.

This chain links TRBV7-2 with TRBJ1-5; D is possibly TRBD1 (6 bases). The germline V gene encodes CDR1 SGHTA and CDR2 FQGNSA. The CDR3 has 13 residues. Trimming removed 0 bases from V and 7 bases from J, with 7 bases in between. This CDR3 is CASSLARGQPQHF. Here the CDR3 DNA reads TGTGCCAGCAGCTTAGCTAGGGGGCAGCCCCAGCATTTT.

The V call is TRBV7-6, the J call TRBJ2-6, with D perhaps assigned TRBD1 or TRBD2 (6 bases each). CDR1 and CDR2 (germline): SGHVS, FNYEAQ. CDR3 length: 16 residues. V lost 1 base to trimming and J lost 0 bases, with 7 bases between them. The CDR3 DNA reads TGTGCCAGCAGCTTAGGGGGGGCCTCTGGGGCCAACGTCCTGACTTTC. It yields the protein CASSLGGASGANVLTF.

V gene TRBV2 combines with J gene TRBJ2-3; TRBD1 agrees at 8 bases. The germline CDR1 and CDR2 sequences are SNHLY and FYNNEI. The trim removed 2 bases at V and 2 bases at J, leaving 3 bases unmatched. CDR3 length equals 15 residues. This CDR3 reads CASSEWDRYTDTQYF. The CDR3 DNA is TGTGCCAGCAGTGAATGGGACAGGTACACAGATACGCAGTATTTT. Full variable domain (outside the CDR3, taken from reference TRBV2 and TRBJ2-3): EPEVTQTPSHQVTQMGQEVILRCVPISNHLYFYWYRQILGQKVEFLVSFYNNEISEKSEIFDDQFSVERPDGSNFTLKIRSTKLEDSAMYFCASSEWDRYTDTQYFGPGTRLTVL.

V usage is TRBV2 and J usage is TRBJ1-2; tentatively, D is TRBD1 (5 bases). The CDR3 extends over 14 amino acids. CDR1 and CDR2 from the germline V gene are SNHLY and FYNNEI. Trimming left V 6 bases short and J 4 bases short, with 15 bases between. The CDR3 region is CASRPSTAIYGYTF. CDR3 in DNA: TGTGCCAGCAGGCCCTCGACAGCCATCTATGGCTACACCTTC.

The gene calls are TRBV9 and TRBJ1-6; 8 bases are a match to TRBD1. The length of the CDR3 is 16 residues. Germline values: CDR1 SGDLS, CDR2 YYNGEE. J lost 6 bases, V lost 3 bases, and 8 bases had no gene match. CDR3: CASSAGQGSANSPLHF. The DNA for the CDR3 is TGTGCCAGCAGCGCTGGACAGGGCTCCGCTAATTCACCCCTCCACTTT. Combining the CDR3 with reference TRBV9 and TRBJ1-6 gives the whole variable domain DSGVTQTPKHLITATGQRVTLRCSPRSGDLSVYWYQQSLDQGLQFLIQYYNGEERAKGNILERFSAQQFPDLHSELNLSSLELGDSALYFCASSAGQGSANSPLHFGNGTRLTVT.

This chain joins TRBV29-1 and TRBJ2-2, with 8 nucleotides matching TRBD1. The CDR3 runs to 12 residues. V was pared by 6 bases and J by 5 bases, with 2 bases of the junction left unmatched. Germline CDR1 SQVTM, CDR2 ANQGSEA. CDR3 loop: CSVQGGTGELFF. The CDR3 nucleotides read TGCAGCGTACAGGGGGGAACCGGGGAGCTGTTTTTT.

This chain joins TRBV10-3 and TRBJ1-2; 7 bases agree with TRBD1. The germline gives CDR1 ENHRY, CDR2 SYGVKD. Trimming at V came to 11 bases and at J to 6 bases, leaving 6 bases not matched to a gene. This CDR3 comprises 11 residues. CDR3 nucleotides: TGTGCCGTCCAACAGGGGAATGGCTACACCTTC. Protein sequence: CAVQQGNGYTF.

This clone was observed a single time. The V and J genes are TRBV6-4 and TRBJ2-3; no clear D gene. V was trimmed by 5 bases and J by 2 bases, leaving 8 bases between them. This CDR3 region has 13 residues. Germline CDR1 MRHNA, CDR2 SNTAGT. CDR3 sequence reads: CASSFRDTDTQYF. The CDR3 DNA reads TGTGCCAGCAGTTTCCGCGACACAGATACGCAGTATTTT.

V is TRBV2 and J is TRBJ2-7; 8 bases align to TRBD1. V gave up 7 bases and J gave up 4 bases; unmatched junction bases: 12. CDR1 is SNHLY and CDR2 is FYNNEI in the germline V gene. The CDR3 extends over 15 amino acids. Here the CDR3 reads CASTPVLGQGYEQYF. The CDR3 DNA sequence: TGTGCCAGCACCCCGGTTCTAGGACAGGGATACGAGCAGTACTTC.

The chain has TRBV4-3 and TRBJ1-1; D unclear. V lost 2 bases, J lost 3 bases, and 10 bases lay in between. CDR3 length: 14 residues. Germline V lookup: CDR1 LGHNA, CDR2 YSLEER. CDR3 coding DNA: TGCGCCAGCAGCCAAATCGGTGGGGACACTGAAGCTTTCTTT. Residues: CASSQIGGDTEAFF.

J is TRBJ1-2 and V is TRBV9; maybe TRBD1 (6 bases). V was pared by 4 bases and J by 4 bases, with 8 bases between. The CDR3 totals 12 residues. CDR1 is SGDLS, CDR2 YYNGEE, per germline. The CDR3 DNA reads TGTGCCAGCAGCCCACAGGGCTATGGCTACACCTTC. Residues: CASSPQGYGYTF.

About this clone itself: Additional DNA sequences in this sample encode the identical CDR3. The V and J genes are TRBV29-1 and TRBJ1-2; D is unresolved. CDR1 is SQVTM and CDR2 is ANQGSEA in the germline V gene. The length of the CDR3 is 13 residues. V lost 2 bases and J lost 0, with 7 bases in between. The CDR3 region has the DNA TGCAGCGTTGAATATTCGGCTAACTATGGCTACACCTTC. Protein product: CSVEYSANYGYTF.